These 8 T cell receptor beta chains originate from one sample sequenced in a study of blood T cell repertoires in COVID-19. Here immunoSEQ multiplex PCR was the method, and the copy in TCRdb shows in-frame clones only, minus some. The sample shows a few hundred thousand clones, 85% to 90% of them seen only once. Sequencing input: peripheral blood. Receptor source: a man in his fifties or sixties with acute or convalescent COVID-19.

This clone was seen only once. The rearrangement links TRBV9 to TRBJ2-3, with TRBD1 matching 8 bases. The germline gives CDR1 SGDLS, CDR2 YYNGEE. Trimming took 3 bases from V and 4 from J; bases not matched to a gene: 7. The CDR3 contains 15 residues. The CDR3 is CASSGPDRGPDTQYF. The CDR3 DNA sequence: TGTGCCAGCAGCGGACCAGACAGGGGCCCAGATACGCAGTATTTT.

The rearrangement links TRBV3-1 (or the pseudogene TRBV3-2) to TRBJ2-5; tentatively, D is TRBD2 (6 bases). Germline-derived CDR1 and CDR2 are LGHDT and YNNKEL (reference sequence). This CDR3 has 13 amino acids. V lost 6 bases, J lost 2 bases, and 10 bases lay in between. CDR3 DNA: TGTGCCAGCAGTGGGGGACTGCAAGAGACCCAGTACTTC. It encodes CASSGGLQETQYF.

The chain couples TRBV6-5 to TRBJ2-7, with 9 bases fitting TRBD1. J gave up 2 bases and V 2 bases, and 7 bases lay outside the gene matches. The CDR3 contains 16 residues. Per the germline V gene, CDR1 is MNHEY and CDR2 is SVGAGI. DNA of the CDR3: TGTGCCAGCAGTTACGGGGGGACAGGGCTAACCTACGAGCAGTACTTC. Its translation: CASSYGGTGLTYEQYF.

DNA of the CDR3: TGTGCCAGCTCACAGGGACAGGGGGGGAGTCAGCCCCAGCATTTT. Translation: CASSQGQGGSQPQHF. The rearrangement joins TRBV18 to TRBJ1-5, with 11 bases lining up with TRBD1. Trimming removed 4 bases from V and 6 bases from J; junction bases left unmatched: 5. CDR3 length: 15 amino acids. CDR1 and CDR2 from the germline V gene are KGHSH and LQKENI.

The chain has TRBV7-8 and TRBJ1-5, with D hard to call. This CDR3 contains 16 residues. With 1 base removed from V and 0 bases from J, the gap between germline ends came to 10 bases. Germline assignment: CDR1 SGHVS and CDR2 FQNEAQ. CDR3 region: CASSLGARNSNQPQHF. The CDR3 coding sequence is TGTGCCAGCAGCTTAGGGGCCCGCAATAGCAATCAGCCCCAGCATTTT.

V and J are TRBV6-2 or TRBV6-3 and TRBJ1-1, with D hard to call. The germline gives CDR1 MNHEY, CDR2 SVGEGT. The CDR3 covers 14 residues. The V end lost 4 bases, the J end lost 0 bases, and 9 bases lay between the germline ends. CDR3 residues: CASSSVPLNTEAFF. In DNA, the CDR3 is TGTGCCAGCAGTTCGGTCCCCTTGAACACTGAAGCTTTCTTT.

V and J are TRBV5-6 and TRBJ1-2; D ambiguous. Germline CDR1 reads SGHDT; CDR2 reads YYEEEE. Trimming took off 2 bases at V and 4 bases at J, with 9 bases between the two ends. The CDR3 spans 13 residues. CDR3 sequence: CASSLSQAYGYTF. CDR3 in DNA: TGTGCCAGCAGCTTATCCCAGGCCTATGGCTACACCTTC. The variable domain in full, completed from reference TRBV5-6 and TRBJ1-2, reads DAGVTQSPTHLIKTRGQQVTLRCSPKSGHDTVSWYQQALGQGPQFIFQYYEEEERQRGNFPDRFSGHQFPNYSSELNVNALLLGDSALYLCASSLSQAYGYTFGSGTRLTVV.

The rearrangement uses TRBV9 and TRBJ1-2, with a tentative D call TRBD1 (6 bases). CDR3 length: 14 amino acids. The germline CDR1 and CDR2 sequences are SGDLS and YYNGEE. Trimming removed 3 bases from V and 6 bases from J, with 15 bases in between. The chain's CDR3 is CASSEGVRSDGYTF. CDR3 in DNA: TGTGCCAGCAGCGAGGGGGTGAGGTCCGATGGCTACACCTTC.